The 22 T cell receptor beta chains below come from one sample, sequenced in a study of early T cells in non-severe SARS-CoV-2 infection. TCRdb reanalysed the 5' RACE reads using MiXCR and keeps one entry per CDR3 protein. The table has more than 55,000 distinct CDR3 sequences, approximately 13% seen once. The sample here was whole blood, taken at baseline. The receptors were sampled from an adult who was a healthcare worker with PCR-confirmed SARS-CoV-2 infection or an uninfected control (not recorded which).

This clonotype has at least ten counts. Written as DNA, the CDR3 is TGTGCCAGCAGTGACGCACAGGGGGCCGTAAAGACCCAGTACTTC. Amino acids: CASSDAQGAVKTQYF. This chain links TRBV2 with TRBJ2-5, with TRBD1 matching 9 bases. J lost 6 bases, V lost 3 bases, and 8 bases had no gene match. Germline CDR1 is SNHLY and CDR2 is FYNNEI. The CDR3 is 15 amino acids.

This chain uses TRBV7-6 with TRBJ2-1, with 7 nucleotides matching TRBD2. The trim removed 5 bases at V and 2 bases at J, leaving 12 bases unmatched. This CDR3 is built from 17 residues. Germline V gene sequence: CDR1 SGHVS, CDR2 FNYEAQ. CDR3: CASSLGGGEGTYNEQFF. As DNA, the CDR3 is TGTGCCAGCAGCCTTGGCGGCGGGGAGGGCACCTACAATGAGCAGTTCTTC.

This clonotype was observed a few times. The chain recombines TRBV5-1 with TRBJ2-7; D is unclear. The CDR3 has 13 residues. Germline V CDR1 and CDR2: SGHRS, YFSETQ. V was pared by 3 bases and J by 2 bases, with 9 bases between. CDR3 in DNA: TGCGCCAGCAGCTCTCTAGACACCTACGAGCAGTACTTC. Its protein product is CASSSLDTYEQYF. The full variable domain, completed using reference TRBV5-1 and TRBJ2-7, is KAGVTQTPRYLIKTRGQQVTLSCSPISGHRSVSWYQQTPGQGLQFLFEYFSETQRNKGNFPGRFSGRQFSNSRSEMNVSTLELGDSALYLCASSSLDTYEQYFGPGTRLTVT.

This clonotype was seen repeatedly, ten times or more. The CDR3 bases are TGCGCCAGCAGCCCCACGCTGACTAGCGGTTACAATGAGCAGTTCTTC. Its translation is CASSPTLTSGYNEQFF. The genes are TRBV5-1 and TRBJ2-1, with TRBD2 matching over 9 bases. Germline CDR1 reads SGHRS; CDR2 reads YFSETQ. Trimming at V came to 4 bases and at J to 4 bases, leaving 9 bases not matched to a gene. The length of the CDR3 is 16 residues.

This clonotype has only a few counts. V and J are TRBV11-2 and TRBJ2-2; 11 nucleotides line up with TRBD1. The V gene end was trimmed by 6 bases and the J gene end by 4 bases; junction bases not matched to a gene: 13. The length of the CDR3 is 18 residues. In germline, CDR1 is SGHAT, CDR2 FQNNGV. The CDR3 nucleotides read TGTGCCAGCAGACCCAAGGACAGGGGGCCTCTTGGCACCGGGGAGCTGTTTTTT. This codes for CASRPKDRGPLGTGELFF. Combining the CDR3 with reference TRBV11-2 and TRBJ2-2 gives the whole variable domain EAGVAQSPRYKIIEKRQSVAFWCNPISGHATLYWYQQILGQGPKLLIQFQNNGVVDDSQLPKDRFSAERLKGVDSTLKIQPAKLEDSAVYLCASRPKDRGPLGTGELFFGEGSRLTVL.

This clonotype appeared many times. For the CDR3, the DNA is TGTGCCATCAGTGAGTGGGGTTACGAGCAGTACTTC. Translating gives CAISEWGYEQYF. The V gene is TRBV10-3, the J gene TRBJ2-7, with unresolved D. This CDR3 has 12 residues. CDR1 is ENHRY and CDR2 is SYGVKD in the germline V gene. Trimming took 1 base from V and 4 from J, leaving 5 bases between them.

The CDR3 nucleotides read TGTGCCAGCAGTCGGACAGGGCTGGAGACCCAGTACTTC. Residues: CASSRTGLETQYF. The chain is built from TRBV28 and TRBJ2-5, with TRBD1 identical over 8 bases. Trimming took 5 bases from V and 5 from J; bases not matched to a gene: 4. The CDR3 sequence is 13 residues long. Germline V lookup: CDR1 MDHEN, CDR2 SYDVKM.

Ten or more counts support this clonotype. This sequence joins TRBV6-2 or TRBV6-3 and TRBJ2-7, with D hard to call. Germline V CDR1 and CDR2: MNHEY, SVGEGT. Trimming shortened V by 3 bases and J by 0 bases, and 6 bases separated the two germline ends. The CDR3 has 13 residues. In DNA form, the CDR3 reads TGTGCCAGCAGTTATTCGGGCTCCTACGAGCAGTACTTC. Protein: CASSYSGSYEQYF.

This chain connects TRBV7-6 to TRBJ2-3; D not resolved. V was shortened by 5 bases and J by 0 bases, with 12 bases between the two germline ends. Germline V lookup: CDR1 SGHVS, CDR2 FNYEAQ. The CDR3 has 15 amino acids. The CDR3 spells CASSVRTRSTDTQYF. The CDR3 DNA reads as TGTGCCAGCAGCGTACGGACCCGCAGCACAGATACGCAGTATTTT.

This chain links TRBV12-3 or TRBV12-4 with TRBJ1-2; 9 bases are shared with TRBD1. The CDR3 is made up of 16 amino acids. Trimming took 1 base from V and 1 from J; bases not matched to a gene: 4. Here the CDR3 DNA reads TGTGCCAGCAGTTTAGTTACAGGGGGCAGTAACTATGGCTACACCTTC. Its protein product is CASSLVTGGSNYGYTF.

This clonotype was found a few times. The V and J genes are TRBV11-2 and TRBJ2-1; 10 positions agree with TRBD2. Germline CDR1 is SGHAT and CDR2 is FQNNGV. Unmatched junction bases numbered 13, after V lost 4 bases and J lost 1 base. This CDR3 comprises 19 residues. CDR3 nucleotide sequence: TGTGCCAGCAGCTCTCGCGGGCTAGCGGGAGCAGGGTCCTACAATGAGCAGTTCTTC. Translated, it gives CASSSRGLAGAGSYNEQFF.

This clonotype appeared a few times. This chain uses TRBV15 with TRBJ2-1; D might be TRBD1 or TRBD2, each matching 6 bases. Germline V gene sequence: CDR1 LNHNV, CDR2 YYDKDF (reference sequence). Trimming cost V 6 bases and J 6 bases, with 18 bases left between them. CDR3 length equals 15 residues. The CDR3 sequence is CATRSGARVGNEQFF. The CDR3 DNA follows: TGTGCCACCAGATCGGGGGCCAGGGTGGGCAATGAGCAGTTCTTC.

This clonotype was detected ten times or more. The chain carries TRBV28 and TRBJ2-7, with D unclear. V gave up 4 bases and J gave up 2 bases, with 9 bases separating them. The CDR3 sequence is 13 residues long. Germline CDR1 is MDHEN and CDR2 is SYDVKM. The CDR3 DNA is TGTGCCAGCAGTTCGACCCATACCTACGAGCAGTACTTC. This sequence encodes CASSSTHTYEQYF.

V usage is TRBV30 and J usage is TRBJ1-1, with D possibly matching TRBD1 (6 bases). The CDR3 runs to 16 residues. Trimming removed 2 bases from V and 1 base from J, with 17 bases in between. Per germline, CDR1 GTSNPN and CDR2 SVGIG (reference sequence). The CDR3 coding sequence is TGTGCCTGGAGTCTTCGGGGGGCGAGGAGGAACACTGAAGCTTTCTTT. Translating it yields CAWSLRGARRNTEAFF.

This chain joins TRBV9 and TRBJ2-1; D gene unclear. Trimming left V 2 bases short and J 0 bases short, with 9 bases between. Germline values: CDR1 SGDLS, CDR2 YYNGEE. The CDR3 loop spans 15 amino acids. The CDR3 loop is CASSVIMGSYNEQFF. In nucleotides, the CDR3 is TGTGCCAGCAGCGTTATCATGGGCTCCTACAATGAGCAGTTCTTC.

V and J are TRBV6-2 or TRBV6-3 and TRBJ2-7, with 7 bases fitting TRBD1. V was pared by 4 bases and J by 0 bases, with 3 bases of the junction left unmatched. Germline CDR1 is MNHEY and CDR2 is SVGEGT. The CDR3 extends over 14 amino acids. The CDR3 here is CASSSGQSSYEQYF. Written as DNA, the CDR3 is TGTGCCAGCAGTTCGGGACAGAGCTCCTACGAGCAGTACTTC.

In its sample, this clonotype was seen many times. The rearrangement links TRBV5-5 to TRBJ2-7; D is unclear. The V gene's germline CDR1 is SGHKS and CDR2 YYEKEE (reference sequence). The CDR3 extends over 13 amino acids. The V gene lost 0 bases and the J gene lost 3 bases, with 7 bases spanning the gap. CDR3 bases: TGTGCCAGCAGCTTGGCCGACGGCTACGAGCAGTACTTC. This codes for CASSLADGYEQYF.

This chain connects TRBV18 to TRBJ2-3, with D unclear. CDR1 KGHSH and CDR2 LQKENI come from the germline V gene. V lost 1 base, J lost 2 bases, and 10 bases lay in between. The CDR3 spans 15 residues. The CDR3: CASSPLGRSTDTQYF. CDR3 nucleotide sequence: TGTGCCAGCTCACCACTGGGCAGGTCCACAGATACGCAGTATTTT. The entire variable domain, with the rest obtained from reference TRBV18 and TRBJ2-3, is as follows: NAGVMQNPRHLVRRRGQEARLRCSPMKGHSHVYWYRQLPEEGLKFMVYLQKENIIDESGMPKERFSAEFPKEGPSILRIQQVVRGDSAAYFCASSPLGRSTDTQYFGPGTRLTVL.

This clonotype was counted a few times. The chain is built from TRBV6-5 and TRBJ2-1; no clear D. From germline, CDR1 is MNHEY and CDR2 SVGAGI. V was cut by 6 bases and J by 6 bases, with 18 bases left in between. The CDR3 contains 15 residues. In DNA form, the CDR3 reads TGTGCCAGCAGGGGTGGACCCGTCGGTTTCAATGAGCAGTTCTTC. It codes for CASRGGPVGFNEQFF.

This clonotype was found many times. The V gene is TRBV6-5, the J gene TRBJ1-2; D unresolved. The ends were cut back, 0 bases at V and 4 bases at J, with 6 bases in the middle. This CDR3 contains 13 residues. Germline lookup yields CDR1 MNHEY and CDR2 SVGAGI. The CDR3 coding sequence is TGTGCCAGCAGTTACTCTGGGGTCTATGGCTACACCTTC. Its protein product is CASSYSGVYGYTF.

This clonotype showed up just a few times. Relative to the germline gene, one junction end is altered; a read error may explain this. This chain uses TRBV9 with TRBJ1-3; weak D call: TRBD1 (6 bases). Germline CDR1 reads SGDLS; CDR2 reads YYNGEE. This CDR3 region has 16 residues. The CDR3 bases are TGTGCCAGCAGCGAGGGGGAGGCAATATCTGAAAACACCATATATTTT. This gives the protein CASSEGEAISENTIYF.

The chain has TRBV7-3 and TRBJ2-1; TRBD2 is a possible D gene (5 bases). This CDR3 is built from 13 residues. Germline-derived CDR1 and CDR2 are SGHTA and FQGTGA. The V gene lost 4 bases and the J gene lost 6 bases, with 10 bases spanning the gap. The CDR3 loop is CASSSLGSNEQFF. The CDR3 DNA sequence: TGTGCCAGCAGCTCACTAGGTTCCAATGAGCAGTTCTTC.